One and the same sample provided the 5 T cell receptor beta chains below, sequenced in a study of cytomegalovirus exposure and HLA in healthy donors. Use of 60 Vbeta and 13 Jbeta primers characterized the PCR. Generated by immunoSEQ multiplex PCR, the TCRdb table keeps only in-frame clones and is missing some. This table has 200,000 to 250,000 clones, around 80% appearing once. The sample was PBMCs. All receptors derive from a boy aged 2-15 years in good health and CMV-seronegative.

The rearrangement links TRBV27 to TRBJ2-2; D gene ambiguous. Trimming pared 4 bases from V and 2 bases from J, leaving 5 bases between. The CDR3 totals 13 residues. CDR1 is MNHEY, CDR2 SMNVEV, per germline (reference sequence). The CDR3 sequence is CASSWANTGELFF. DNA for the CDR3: TGTGCCAGCAGTTGGGCCAACACCGGGGAGCTGTTTTTT.

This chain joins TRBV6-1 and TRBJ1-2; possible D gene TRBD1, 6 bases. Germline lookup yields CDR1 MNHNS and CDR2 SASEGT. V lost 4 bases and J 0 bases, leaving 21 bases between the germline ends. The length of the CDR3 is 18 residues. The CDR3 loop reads CASSVFPQAGVSNYGYTF. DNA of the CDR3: TGTGCCAGCAGTGTATTTCCCCAAGCAGGGGTTTCTAACTATGGCTACACCTTC.

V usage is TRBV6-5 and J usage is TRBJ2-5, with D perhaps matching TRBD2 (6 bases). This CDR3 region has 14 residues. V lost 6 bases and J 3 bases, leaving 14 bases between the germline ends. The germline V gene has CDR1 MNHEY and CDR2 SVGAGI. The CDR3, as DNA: TGTGCCAGCAGATTGACTAGTTCCGAAGAGACCCAGTACTTC. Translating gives CASRLTSSEETQYF.

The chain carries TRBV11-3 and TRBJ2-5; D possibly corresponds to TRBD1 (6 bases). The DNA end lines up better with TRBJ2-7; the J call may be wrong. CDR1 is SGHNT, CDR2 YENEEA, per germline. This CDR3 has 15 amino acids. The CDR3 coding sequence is TGTGCCAGCAGCCCGACCGGGACACTACTCTACGAGCAGTACTTC. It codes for CASSPTGTLLYEQYF.

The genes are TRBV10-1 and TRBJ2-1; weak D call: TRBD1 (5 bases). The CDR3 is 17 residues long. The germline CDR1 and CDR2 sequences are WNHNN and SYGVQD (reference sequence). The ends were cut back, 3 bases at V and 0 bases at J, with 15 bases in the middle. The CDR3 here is CASSDIGARSSYNEQFF. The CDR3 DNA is TGCGCCAGCAGTGATATAGGGGCCCGGAGCTCCTACAATGAGCAGTTCTTC.